This is a list of T cell receptor beta chains from one sample in a study of OX40 agonist ivuxolimab in advanced cancers. This table comes from immunoSEQ multiplex PCR, and its TCRdb copy is limited to in-frame clones, with some not included. Here the sample spans around 75,000 clones, 80% to 90% being singletons. The specimen was CD4+ or CD8+ T cells sorted from blood, collected in a trial of the OX40 agonist ivuxolimab. All receptors come from an adult with an advanced solid tumor such as melanoma, head and neck, liver or kidney cancer. Each CDR3 is given with its conserved first and last residue. Fields, in order: J gene, clone size, V gene, D gene, CDR3 DNA, CDR3 protein. D genes are given only for firm matches. Clone size, where shown, is once, few, many, or a class for clones that have expanded.

j_gene: TRBJ1-2; abundance: NA; v_gene: TRBV5-1; d_gene: NA; CDR3nt: TGCGCCAGCAGCTTGGAGGACGGCGCCACCAACTATGGCTACACCTTC; CDR3aa: CASSLEDGATNYGYTF
j_gene: TRBJ1-2; abundance: NA; v_gene: TRBV6-1; d_gene: TRBD1; CDR3nt: TGTGCCAGCAGTGAATTTAGGACAGGGGGCTACACCTTC; CDR3aa: CASSEFRTGGYTF
j_gene: TRBJ2-5; abundance: NA; v_gene: TRBV29-1; d_gene: NA; CDR3nt: TGCAGCGTTAAAGGACAGCAAGAGACCCAGTACTTC; CDR3aa: CSVKGQQETQYF
j_gene: TRBJ1-2; abundance: NA; v_gene: TRBV4-1; d_gene: TRBD1; CDR3nt: TGCGCCAGCAGCCAAGAGGGACAGACCTATGGCTACACCTTC; CDR3aa: CASSQEGQTYGYTF
j_gene: TRBJ2-3; abundance: NA; v_gene: TRBV5-1; d_gene: NA; CDR3nt: TGCGCCAGCAGCTTGGACCCAACAGGCACGCAGTATTTT; CDR3aa: CASSLDPTGTQYF
j_gene: TRBJ2-4; abundance: NA; v_gene: TRBV19; d_gene: TRBD1; CDR3nt: TGTGCCAGTAGTATCATGCAGGGGGCCCCCAAAAACATTCAGTACTTC; CDR3aa: CASSIMQGAPKNIQYF
j_gene: TRBJ1-4; abundance: NA; v_gene: TRBV10-3; d_gene: NA; CDR3nt: TGTGCCATCAGGGGTAGTGAAAAACTGTTTTTT; CDR3aa: CAIRGSEKLFF
j_gene: TRBJ2-5; abundance: NA; v_gene: TRBV7-6; d_gene: TRBD1; CDR3nt: TGTGCCAGCAGCTTGGGGGTAGGACAGGGGGAGACCCAGTACTTC; CDR3aa: CASSLGVGQGETQYF
j_gene: TRBJ2-6; abundance: NA; v_gene: TRBV4-2; d_gene: TRBD2; CDR3nt: TGTGCCAGCAGCCAAGAGCGACTAGCGGGGTACTCTGGGGCCAACGTCCTGACTTTC; CDR3aa: CASSQERLAGYSGANVLTF
j_gene: TRBJ2-7; abundance: NA; v_gene: TRBV28; d_gene: NA; CDR3nt: TGTGCCAGCAGTTTATCCGGGCCGGCCTACGAGCAGTACTTC; CDR3aa: CASSLSGPAYEQYF
j_gene: TRBJ2-1; abundance: NA; v_gene: TRBV5-1; d_gene: NA; CDR3nt: TGCGCCAGCAGCTTGGGGAGCGACAATGAGCAGTTCTTC; CDR3aa: CASSLGSDNEQFF
j_gene: TRBJ2-5; abundance: NA; v_gene: TRBV27; d_gene: NA; CDR3nt: TGTGCCAGCAGTCGACTCGGACAGCAAGAGACCCAGTACTTC; CDR3aa: CASSRLGQQETQYF
j_gene: TRBJ2-2; abundance: NA; v_gene: TRBV6-5; d_gene: NA; CDR3nt: TGTGCCAGCAGGGACGACACGGGGCCAACCGGGGAGCTGTTTTTT; CDR3aa: CASRDDTGPTGELFF
j_gene: TRBJ1-1; abundance: NA; v_gene: TRBV5-1; d_gene: TRBD1; CDR3nt: TGCGCCAGCAGCTTGGGACAGGGAAAGATTGAAGCTTTCTTT; CDR3aa: CASSLGQGKIEAFF
j_gene: TRBJ2-3; abundance: NA; v_gene: TRBV7-6; d_gene: NA; CDR3nt: TGTGCCAGCGCCTTTCTTGGGCAGCAAAACACAGATACGCAGTATTTT; CDR3aa: CASAFLGQQNTDTQYF
j_gene: TRBJ1-6; abundance: few; v_gene: TRBV5-1; d_gene: NA; CDR3nt: TGCGCCAGCAAAACCCGGGACCGGTATTCACCCCTCCACTTT; CDR3aa: CASKTRDRYSPLHF
j_gene: TRBJ1-5; abundance: NA; v_gene: TRBV10-2; d_gene: TRBD1; CDR3nt: TGCGCCAGCAGCGATTGGACAGGGGGCAATCAGCCCCAGCATTTT; CDR3aa: CASSDWTGGNQPQHF
j_gene: TRBJ2-5; abundance: NA; v_gene: TRBV10-3; d_gene: NA; CDR3nt: TGTGCCATCAGTGAGGCGATGAGGCAGAATACGGGGACCCAGTACTTC; CDR3aa: CAISEAMRQNTGTQYF
j_gene: TRBJ2-7; abundance: NA; v_gene: TRBV5-6; d_gene: NA; CDR3nt: TGTGCCAGCAGCTTGGAGGGCCGCCGTGGATACGAGCAGTACTTC; CDR3aa: CASSLEGRRGYEQYF
j_gene: TRBJ1-1; abundance: NA; v_gene: TRBV5-1; d_gene: NA; CDR3nt: TGCGCCAGCAGGAAGAATACGGGAAACACTGAAGCTTTCTTT; CDR3aa: CASRKNTGNTEAFF
j_gene: TRBJ2-5; abundance: NA; v_gene: TRBV11-2; d_gene: TRBD2; CDR3nt: TGTGCCAGCAGCCCCGGGAGCCTAGCGGGGGAAGAGACCCAGTACTTC; CDR3aa: CASSPGSLAGEETQYF
j_gene: TRBJ2-5; abundance: NA; v_gene: TRBV5-6; d_gene: NA; CDR3nt: TGTGCCAGCAGCCCCCGACAGATCTACCAAGAGACCCAGTACTTC; CDR3aa: CASSPRQIYQETQYF
j_gene: TRBJ2-3; abundance: NA; v_gene: TRBV5-1; d_gene: NA; CDR3nt: TGCGCCAGCAGCTCATTACTAGGGGACGCAGATACGCAGTATTTT; CDR3aa: CASSSLLGDADTQYF
j_gene: TRBJ1-6; abundance: few; v_gene: TRBV2; d_gene: NA; CDR3nt: TGTGCCAGCAGTGAGGGTGGGTTTGCACCCCTCCACTTT; CDR3aa: CASSEGGFAPLHF
j_gene: TRBJ2-7; abundance: NA; v_gene: TRBV27; d_gene: NA; CDR3nt: TGTGCCAGCAGTTTCTCGTCCGGCCCACCCTCCTACGAGCAGTACTTC; CDR3aa: CASSFSSGPPSYEQYF
j_gene: TRBJ1-2; abundance: NA; v_gene: TRBV5-1; d_gene: TRBD1; CDR3nt: TGCGCCAGCAGCTTGGCCGATGCAACAGGGGATGGCTACACCTTC; CDR3aa: CASSLADATGDGYTF
j_gene: TRBJ2-1; abundance: NA; v_gene: TRBV27; d_gene: NA; CDR3nt: TGTGCCAGCTCCGGGAGAGGATCCTACAATGAGCAGTTCTTC; CDR3aa: CASSGRGSYNEQFF
j_gene: TRBJ2-7; abundance: NA; v_gene: TRBV6-1; d_gene: NA; CDR3nt: TGTGCCAGCAGTGAAGTGTGGGGAAGCTCCTACGAGCAGTACTTC; CDR3aa: CASSEVWGSSYEQYF
j_gene: TRBJ1-5; abundance: NA; v_gene: TRBV5-6; d_gene: NA; CDR3nt: TGTGCCAGCAGCTCGGGACTTGGGGGGGGTCAGCCCCAGCATTTT; CDR3aa: CASSSGLGGGQPQHF
j_gene: TRBJ1-5; abundance: few; v_gene: TRBV7-8; d_gene: NA; CDR3nt: TGTGCCAGCAGCTTAAATAACCTGAATCAGCCCCAGCATTTT; CDR3aa: CASSLNNLNQPQHF
j_gene: TRBJ2-1; abundance: few; v_gene: TRBV7-6; d_gene: TRBD2; CDR3nt: TGTGCCACCCGGCGGGGGGCATACAATGAGCAGTTCTTC; CDR3aa: CATRRGAYNEQFF
j_gene: TRBJ2-7; abundance: NA; v_gene: TRBV4-1; d_gene: NA; CDR3nt: TGCGCCAGCAGCCAAGATGTTTCGGGTTATGAGCAGTACTTC; CDR3aa: CASSQDVSGYEQYF
j_gene: TRBJ2-1; abundance: NA; v_gene: TRBV6-1; d_gene: NA; CDR3nt: TGTGCCAGCAGTTCGGACAGAATAAGCTTGGAGCAGTTCTTC; CDR3aa: CASSSDRISLEQFF
j_gene: TRBJ2-3; abundance: once; v_gene: TRBV5-5; d_gene: NA; CDR3nt: TGTGCCAGCAGCCCAGTGTCAGGCAGGACACACACAGATACGCAGTATTTT; CDR3aa: CASSPVSGRTHTDTQYF
j_gene: TRBJ2-4; abundance: NA; v_gene: TRBV15; d_gene: NA; CDR3nt: TGTGCCACCAGCAGTTTTTCAGCGGATAGTGGCAAAAACATTCAGTACTTC; CDR3aa: CATSSFSADSGKNIQYF
j_gene: TRBJ1-2; abundance: many; v_gene: TRBV2; d_gene: TRBD1; CDR3nt: TGTGCCAGCAGTCCCGATCAGGGGGCTTTGAACTATGGCTACACCTTC; CDR3aa: CASSPDQGALNYGYTF
j_gene: TRBJ1-5; abundance: NA; v_gene: TRBV27; d_gene: NA; CDR3nt: TGTGCCAGCAGTTTTGGCGGCAATCAGCCCCAGCATTTT; CDR3aa: CASSFGGNQPQHF
j_gene: TRBJ2-1; abundance: few; v_gene: TRBV5-4; d_gene: NA; CDR3nt: TGTGCCAGCAGCCAGGGCGGGGCCTCGCCTTACAATGAGCAGTTCTTC; CDR3aa: CASSQGGASPYNEQFF
j_gene: TRBJ1-5; abundance: once; v_gene: TRBV7-8; d_gene: NA; CDR3nt: TGTGCCAGCAGCTTGGGGGTCAGTCAGCCCCAGCATTTT; CDR3aa: CASSLGVSQPQHF
j_gene: TRBJ2-7; abundance: NA; v_gene: TRBV2; d_gene: TRBD1; CDR3nt: TGTGCCAGCAGTGGCTCCGGGACAGCGCGCTCCTACGAGCAGTACTTC; CDR3aa: CASSGSGTARSYEQYF
j_gene: TRBJ2-7; abundance: NA; v_gene: TRBV5-8; d_gene: NA; CDR3nt: TGTGCCAACGCACCATACGAGCAGTACTTC; CDR3aa: CANAPYEQYF
j_gene: TRBJ2-4; abundance: NA; v_gene: TRBV27; d_gene: NA; CDR3nt: TGTGCCAGCAGTCCCCAAGGGGCCCTAGCCAAAAACATTCAGTACTTC; CDR3aa: CASSPQGALAKNIQYF
j_gene: TRBJ2-4; abundance: NA; v_gene: TRBV10-3; d_gene: NA; CDR3nt: TGTGCCATCAGTGAGTCGCCCCCCCGCCCCAAAAACATTCAGTACTTC; CDR3aa: CAISESPPRPKNIQYF
j_gene: TRBJ2-5; abundance: NA; v_gene: TRBV4-1; d_gene: NA; CDR3nt: TGCGCCAGCAGCCAAGATTGGGTTCTCGAGACCCAGTACTTC; CDR3aa: CASSQDWVLETQYF
j_gene: TRBJ2-7; abundance: NA; v_gene: TRBV10-2; d_gene: TRBD1; CDR3nt: TGCGCCAGCAGCCCCCAGCTTAGTTTAGGGACAGGGTCCAACGAGCAGTACTTC; CDR3aa: CASSPQLSLGTGSNEQYF
j_gene: TRBJ1-2; abundance: NA; v_gene: TRBV28; d_gene: NA; CDR3nt: TGTGCCAGCAGTTTCCCCACAGGAAGTTTCTATGGCTACACCTTC; CDR3aa: CASSFPTGSFYGYTF
j_gene: TRBJ1-5; abundance: NA; v_gene: TRBV29-1; d_gene: TRBD1; CDR3nt: TGCAGCGCCAAGACAGGGAACGGGAATCAGCCCCAGCATTTT; CDR3aa: CSAKTGNGNQPQHF
j_gene: TRBJ1-5; abundance: NA; v_gene: TRBV7-9; d_gene: NA; CDR3nt: TGTGCCAGCAGCGCCGGGACAAGCCCCCTCAATCAGCCCCAGCATTTT; CDR3aa: CASSAGTSPLNQPQHF
j_gene: TRBJ2-1; abundance: NA; v_gene: TRBV10-3; d_gene: TRBD1; CDR3nt: TGTGCCATCAGTGAGTCTTCCGGGACAGGGGACAATGAGCAGTTCTTC; CDR3aa: CAISESSGTGDNEQFF
j_gene: TRBJ2-2; abundance: NA; v_gene: TRBV7-2; d_gene: NA; CDR3nt: TGTGCCAGCAGGTCTGCTGGGGGCGGCACCGGGGAGCTGTTTTTT; CDR3aa: CASRSAGGGTGELFF
j_gene: TRBJ1-2; abundance: NA; v_gene: TRBV27; d_gene: TRBD1; CDR3nt: TGTGCCAGCAGTTTAGGGGACAGGGTTTTAAACTATGGCTACACCTTC; CDR3aa: CASSLGDRVLNYGYTF
j_gene: TRBJ2-7; abundance: NA; v_gene: TRBV5-1; d_gene: NA; CDR3nt: TGCGCCAGCAGCTTGATCGGAACCTACGAGCAGTACTTC; CDR3aa: CASSLIGTYEQYF
j_gene: TRBJ1-5; abundance: many; v_gene: TRBV4-1; d_gene: TRBD1; CDR3nt: TGCGCCAGCGAACGGACAGGGGCTCTTCAGCCCCAGCATTTT; CDR3aa: CASERTGALQPQHF
j_gene: TRBJ1-3; abundance: NA; v_gene: TRBV11-3; d_gene: NA; CDR3nt: TGTGCCAGCAGCTTAGGACACCAGAGCTCTGGAAACACCATATATTTT; CDR3aa: CASSLGHQSSGNTIYF
j_gene: TRBJ2-7; abundance: NA; v_gene: TRBV5-4; d_gene: TRBD1; CDR3nt: TGTGCCAGCGCCAATCCGGGACAGGGTTACGAGCAGTACTTC; CDR3aa: CASANPGQGYEQYF
j_gene: TRBJ2-1; abundance: NA; v_gene: TRBV18; d_gene: TRBD2; CDR3nt: TGTGCCAGCTCACCGGGGCGCGGGAGCCCTTTCAATGAGCAGTTCTTC; CDR3aa: CASSPGRGSPFNEQFF
j_gene: TRBJ1-2; abundance: NA; v_gene: TRBV5-4; d_gene: TRBD1; CDR3nt: TGTGCCAGCAGCCCCGGGACAGGGCACTATGGCTACACCTTC; CDR3aa: CASSPGTGHYGYTF
j_gene: TRBJ2-7; abundance: NA; v_gene: TRBV10-1; d_gene: TRBD1; CDR3nt: TGCGCCAGCAGGCCGGACAGGCCATCCTACGAGCAGTACTTC; CDR3aa: CASRPDRPSYEQYF
j_gene: TRBJ1-5; abundance: NA; v_gene: TRBV11-2; d_gene: NA; CDR3nt: TGTGCCAGCAGCTTCGACGTCAATCAGCCCCAGCATTTT; CDR3aa: CASSFDVNQPQHF